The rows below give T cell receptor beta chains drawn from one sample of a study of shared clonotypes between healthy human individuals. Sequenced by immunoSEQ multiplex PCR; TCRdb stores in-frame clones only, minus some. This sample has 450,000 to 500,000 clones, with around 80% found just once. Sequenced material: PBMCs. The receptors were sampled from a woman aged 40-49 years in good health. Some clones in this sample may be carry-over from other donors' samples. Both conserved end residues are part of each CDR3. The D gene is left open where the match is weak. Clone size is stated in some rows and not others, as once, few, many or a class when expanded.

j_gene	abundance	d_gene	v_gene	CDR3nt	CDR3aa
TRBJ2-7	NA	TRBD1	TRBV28	TGTGCCAGCAGGGGCCGGGACAGGGCATTCTACGAGCAGTACTTC	CASRGRDRAFYEQYF
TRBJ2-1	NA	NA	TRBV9	TGTGCCAGCAGCGTAGGTGCTAGCGCTTCCTACAATGAGCAGTTCTTC	CASSVGASASYNEQFF
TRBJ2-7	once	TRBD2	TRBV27	TGTGCCAGCAGTTTATTTGCCGGGACTAGCGGGAGTTACGAGCAGTACTTC	CASSLFAGTSGSYEQYF
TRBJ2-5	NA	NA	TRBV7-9	TGTGCCAGCAGCTTAAGCTTCCAAGAGACCCAGTACTTC	CASSLSFQETQYF
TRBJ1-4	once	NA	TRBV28	TGTGCCAGCAGTCCCCGGGAGGGGGGTGTTGGGGAAAAACTGTTTTTT	CASSPREGGVGEKLFF
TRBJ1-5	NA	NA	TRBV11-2	TGTGCCAGCAGCTTAGCGGGGGTGTTTCAGCCCCAGCATTTT	CASSLAGVFQPQHF
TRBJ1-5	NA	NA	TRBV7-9	TGTGCCAGCAGCTTAGATCATCAGCCCCAGCATTTT	CASSLDHQPQHF
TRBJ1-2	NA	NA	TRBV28	TGTGCCAGCAGTTTACGGGCGACACTCGGCGGGAACTATGGCTACACCTTC	CASSLRATLGGNYGYTF
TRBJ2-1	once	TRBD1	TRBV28	TGTGCCAGCAAAGTGACAGGGCCCACCTACAATGAGCAGTTCTTC	CASKVTGPTYNEQFF
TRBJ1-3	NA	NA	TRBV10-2	TGCGCCAGCAGTGAGTCCGCAGGGGCAACCTCTGGAAACACCATATATTTT	CASSESAGATSGNTIYF
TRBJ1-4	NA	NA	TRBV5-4	TGTGCCAGCAGCTTGGCCCCCGTCGGAGAAAAACTGTTTTTT	CASSLAPVGEKLFF
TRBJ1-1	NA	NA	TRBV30	TGTGCCTGGAGTGTTAGCCGGGGAAACACTGAAGCTTTCTTT	CAWSVSRGNTEAFF
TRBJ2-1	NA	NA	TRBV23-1	TGCGCCAGCCCTCTTTCAAGGAGCTCCTACAATGAGCAGTTCTTC	CASPLSRSSYNEQFF
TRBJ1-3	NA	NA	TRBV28	TGTGCCAGCAGTTTAGGGGGCCGGACTGGAAACACCATATATTTT	CASSLGGRTGNTIYF
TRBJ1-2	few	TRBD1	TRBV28	TGTGCCAGCAGTCCCTTTATAGGGGGCGCGAATGGCTACACCTTC	CASSPFIGGANGYTF
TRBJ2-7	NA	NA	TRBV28	TGTGCCAGCAGTTTAAGTAGCGCGCGCCTCTCCTACGAGCAGTACTTC	CASSLSSARLSYEQYF
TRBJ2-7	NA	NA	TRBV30	TGTGCCTGGAGTGAGTCTCGGGCCCACGAGCAGTACTTC	CAWSESRAHEQYF